This section outlines one TCR beta chain sequence together with its context. This CDR3 spans 15 amino acids. The V end was cut by 0 bases, the J end by 4 bases, with 10 bases between. Germline V lookup: CDR1 WSHSY, CDR2 SAAADI. Described time point: baseline, week 1 (first vaccination visit). Treatment: pre-vaccination baseline after standard-of-care therapy. There were new WHO grade 3 or 4 astrocytomas in the donors, and these were IDH1-mutant and ATRX-lost. The source of the sample is a study of a mutant IDH1 vaccine in newly diagnosed glioma. Using immunoSEQ multiplex PCR, the repertoire was profiled, and TCRdb retains in-frame clones only, with some absent. The table shows more than 20,000 clones, with about 85% occurring only once.

The specimen was PBMCs, collected from a glioma patient treated with radiotherapy, temozolomide or both. The J gene is TRBJ1-3, the V gene TRBV10-2; D not certain. The TCR sequence derives from a man aged 35 to 55 with glioma. Written as DNA, the CDR3 is TGCGCCAGCAGTGAGTCAACAGAGGTCGGAAACACCATATATTTT. Translating it yields CASSESTEVGNTIYF.